This entry describes one T cell receptor beta chain. The junction differs from germline at one of its ends, possibly a read error. The sample comes from a study of shared clonotypes between healthy human individuals. CDR3 length: 15 residues. Germline V gives CDR1 SGHNT, CDR2 YYREEE (reference sequence). Sequencing used immunoSEQ multiplex PCR; TCRdb keeps in-frame clones, though not all of them. The sample has approximately 2,000,000 clones, just under 95% seen once; the top ten hold 0.37%. The TCR originated in a man aged 18 to 30 in good health. Some clones in this sample may be carry-over from other donors' samples. Sequences were obtained from naive CD4+ T cells from PBMCs. Noted subset: CD45RA+ positively selected. This sequence joins TRBV5-4 and TRBJ2-5, with 8 bases that match TRBD2. The CDR3 DNA follows: TGTGCCAGCAGCCCCGGCGGGGGGAACCAGGAGACCCAGTACTTC. Amino acids: CASSPGGGNQETQYF.